A single sample gave rise to the 9 T cell receptor beta chains below, sequenced in a study of cytomegalovirus exposure and HLA in healthy donors. 13 Jbeta primers and 60 Vbeta primers were used for the PCR. The assay was immunoSEQ multiplex PCR, and TCRdb's table has in-frame clones only and misses some. The sample yields fewer than 100,000 clones, 60% to 80% seen once. Material for sequencing was PBMCs. The source is a female donor in good health and CMV-seronegative.

This chain uses TRBV7-8 with TRBJ2-2, with 10 bases lining up with TRBD1. This CDR3 is 16 amino acids long. Germline values: CDR1 SGHVS, CDR2 FQNEAQ. The J segment lost 5 bases and the V segment lost 5 bases, leaving 8 bases of the junction unmatched. The CDR3 nucleotides are TGTGCCAGCAGCCCCAGACAGGGGGCAAGGACCGGGGAGCTGTTTTTT. Protein product: CASSPRQGARTGELFF.

The rearrangement links TRBV6-1 to TRBJ2-7; D perhaps matches TRBD1 (7 bases). Per germline, CDR1 MNHNS and CDR2 SASEGT. Trimming cost V 3 bases and J 2 bases, with 8 bases left between them. The CDR3 has 13 amino acids. DNA of the CDR3: TGTGCCAGCAGTGACAGGGGGGCCTACGAGCAGTACTTC. The encoded protein is CASSDRGAYEQYF.

The rearrangement joins TRBV4-2 to TRBJ2-6; 7 positions match TRBD1. The V segment lost 4 bases and the J segment 1 base; nucleotides outside the gene matches: 4. The CDR3 contains 16 residues. Germline lookup yields CDR1 LGHNA and CDR2 YNFKEQ. CDR3 sequence reads: CASSLTGVSGANVLTF. The CDR3 DNA reads TGTGCCAGCAGCCTAACAGGGGTTTCTGGGGCCAACGTCCTGACTTTC.

This clone has more than one count but fewer than ten. Other DNA sequences in the sample encode the same CDR3. J is TRBJ1-6 and V is TRBV15; D ambiguous. Germline V gives CDR1 LNHNV, CDR2 YYDKDF (reference sequence). The CDR3 runs to 14 residues. V shed 1 base and J shed 4 bases, with 5 bases lying between them. The CDR3, as DNA: TGTGCCACCAGCAGAGCACATTATAATTCACCCCTCCACTTT. Encoded protein: CATSRAHYNSPLHF.

The gene calls are TRBV5-1 and TRBJ2-5, with 10 bases aligning to TRBD2. The germline V gene encodes CDR1 SGHRS and CDR2 YFSETQ. The CDR3 runs 15 residues. With V trimmed by 1 base and J by 5 bases, 5 bases remained unmatched. For the CDR3, the DNA is TGCGCCAGCAGCTTGTCCAGCGGGAGGGGGGAGACCCAGTACTTC. Amino acids: CASSLSSGRGETQYF.

This clone turned up a few times. The V and J genes are TRBV19 and TRBJ1-5; D is uncertain. Trimming stripped 6 bases from V and 11 bases from J, with 11 bases between. CDR1 is LNHDA and CDR2 is SQIVND in the germline V gene (reference sequence). This CDR3 spans 11 amino acids. The CDR3 reads CASRGSESQHF. The CDR3 DNA is TGTGCCAGTAGGGGCTCCGAATCCCAGCATTTT.

The V call is TRBV27, the J call TRBJ1-5; TRBD1 matches 7 bases. The V and J ends lost 1 base and 2 bases, in that order; junction bases with no gene match: 11. The CDR3 spans 18 residues. The germline gives CDR1 MNHEY, CDR2 SMNVEV (reference sequence). The CDR3 region is CASSLYGPTGRGNQPQHF. In nucleotides, the CDR3 is TGTGCCAGCAGTTTATATGGGCCGACAGGGCGAGGCAATCAGCCCCAGCATTTT.

The V and J genes are TRBV5-1 and TRBJ1-1; possible D gene TRBD1, 6 bases. Trimming pared 4 bases from V and 0 bases from J, leaving 13 bases between. CDR1 is SGHRS and CDR2 is YFSETQ in the germline V gene. The CDR3 runs to 15 residues. The CDR3 region is CASSRGHRMNTEAFF. The DNA for the CDR3 is TGCGCCAGCAGCCGGGGACATCGCATGAACACTGAAGCTTTCTTT. Full variable domain (rest looked up from reference TRBV5-1 and TRBJ1-1): KAGVTQTPRYLIKTRGQQVTLSCSPISGHRSVSWYQQTPGQGLQFLFEYFSETQRNKGNFPGRFSGRQFSNSRSEMNVSTLELGDSALYLCASSRGHRMNTEAFFGQGTRLTVV.

The V and J genes are TRBV5-4 and TRBJ2-3; 12 bases are a match to TRBD2. Trimming took 4 bases from V and 0 from J; bases not matched to a gene: 3. The CDR3 spans 16 residues. Looked up from germline, CDR1 is SGHNT and CDR2 is YYREEE (reference sequence). The CDR3 DNA follows: TGTGCCAGCAGCACCGGGACTAGCGGGAGCACAGATACGCAGTATTTT. The encoded protein is CASSTGTSGSTDTQYF.